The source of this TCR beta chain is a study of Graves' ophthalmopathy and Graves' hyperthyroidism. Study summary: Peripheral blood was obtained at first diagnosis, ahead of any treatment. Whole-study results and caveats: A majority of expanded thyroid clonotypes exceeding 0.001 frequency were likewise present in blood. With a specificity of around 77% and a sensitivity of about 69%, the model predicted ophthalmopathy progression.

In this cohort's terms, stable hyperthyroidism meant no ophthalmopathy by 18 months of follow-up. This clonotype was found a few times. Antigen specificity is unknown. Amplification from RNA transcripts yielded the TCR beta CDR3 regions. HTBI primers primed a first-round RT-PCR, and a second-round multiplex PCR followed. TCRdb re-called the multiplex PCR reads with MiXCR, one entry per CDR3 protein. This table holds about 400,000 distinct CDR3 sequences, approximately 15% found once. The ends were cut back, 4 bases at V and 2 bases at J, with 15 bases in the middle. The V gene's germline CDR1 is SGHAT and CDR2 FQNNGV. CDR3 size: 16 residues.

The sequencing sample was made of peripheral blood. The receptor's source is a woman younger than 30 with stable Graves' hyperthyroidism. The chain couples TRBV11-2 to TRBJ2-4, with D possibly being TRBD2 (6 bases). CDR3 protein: CASSSWEVASKNIQYF. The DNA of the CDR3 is TGTGCCAGCAGCTCATGGGAGGTGGCCTCCAAAAACATTCAGTACTTC.